Listed below are T cell receptor beta chains from one sample, sequenced in a study of identical twins. TCRdb independently ran MiXCR on the 5' RACE reads; one entry per CDR3 protein. The data hold some 900,000 distinct CDR3 sequences, with about 12% observed a single time. The same data also contributed to another study, on yellow fever vaccine responses in identical twins.

Sequenced sample: PBMCs. These receptors all come from a woman younger than 30 in good health. Both conserved end residues are part of each CDR3. Fields, in order: clone size, D gene, J gene, CDR3 length, V gene, CDR3 protein, CDR3 DNA. The D gene is left open where the match is weak. Size tells how often a clone was seen (once, few, many) or the class of an expanded clone, and some rows leave it out.

clone_size: few; d_call: TRBD1; j_call: TRBJ1-1; cdr3_length: 13; v_call: TRBV12-3/TRBV12-4; cdr3_aa: CASSGGTGFEAFF; cdr3_nt: TGTGCCAGCAGCGGAGGGACAGGGTTTGAAGCTTTCTTT
clone_size: few; d_call: TRBD2; j_call: TRBJ2-6; cdr3_length: 18; v_call: TRBV20-1; cdr3_aa: CSASPPGGGLYGANVLTF; cdr3_nt: TGCAGTGCTAGCCCCCCCGGGGGGGGGTTGTACGGGGCCAACGTCCTGACTTTC
clone_size: many; d_call: TRBD2; j_call: TRBJ2-1; cdr3_length: 16; v_call: TRBV5-1; cdr3_aa: CASSPRTSGGANEQFF; cdr3_nt: TGCGCCAGCAGTCCGAGGACTAGCGGGGGGGCAAATGAGCAGTTCTTC
clone_size: few; d_call: TRBD2; j_call: TRBJ2-3; cdr3_length: 20; v_call: TRBV5-1; cdr3_aa: CASSVPRGLAGDASTDTQYF; cdr3_nt: TGCGCCAGCAGCGTGCCCCGAGGACTAGCGGGAGACGCTAGCACAGATACGCAGTATTTT
clone_size: .; d_call: .; j_call: TRBJ2-1; cdr3_length: 16; v_call: TRBV2; cdr3_aa: CASVLQAGLEANEQFF; cdr3_nt: TGTGCCAGCGTCCTCCAGGCCGGACTTGAGGCCAATGAGCAGTTCTTC
clone_size: .; d_call: .; j_call: TRBJ2-5; cdr3_length: 17; v_call: TRBV11-3; cdr3_aa: CASSLQRIRSPEETQYF; cdr3_nt: TGTGCCAGCAGCCTCCAGCGGATCAGATCACCAGAAGAGACCCAGTACTTC
clone_size: few; d_call: .; j_call: TRBJ1-4; cdr3_length: 14; v_call: TRBV12-3/TRBV12-4; cdr3_aa: CASRSGVANEKLFF; cdr3_nt: TGTGCCAGCAGGTCAGGGGTAGCTAATGAAAAACTGTTTTTT
clone_size: once; d_call: .; j_call: TRBJ1-1; cdr3_length: 16; v_call: TRBV27; cdr3_aa: CASSLRAGEVNTEAFF; cdr3_nt: TGTGCCAGCAGTTTAAGGGCAGGGGAGGTTAACACTGAAGCTTTCTTT
clone_size: few; d_call: .; j_call: TRBJ1-2; cdr3_length: 12; v_call: TRBV29-1; cdr3_aa: CSVGTDNYGYTF; cdr3_nt: TGCAGCGTTGGGACGGATAACTATGGCTACACCTTC
clone_size: many; d_call: .; j_call: TRBJ2-2; cdr3_length: 13; v_call: TRBV12-3/TRBV12-4; cdr3_aa: CASSPQIIGELFF; cdr3_nt: TGTGCCAGCAGTCCTCAAATCATCGGGGAGCTGTTTTTT
clone_size: few; d_call: .; j_call: TRBJ1-2; cdr3_length: 15; v_call: TRBV5-8; cdr3_aa: CASSPPLGLLSGYTF; cdr3_nt: TGTGCCAGCAGCCCGCCACTCGGGCTCCTGAGCGGCTACACCTTC
clone_size: few; d_call: .; j_call: TRBJ2-7; cdr3_length: 15; v_call: TRBV4-1; cdr3_aa: CASSQGSGGRAEQYF; cdr3_nt: TGCGCCAGCAGCCAAGGGTCTGGAGGCCGCGCCGAGCAGTACTTC
clone_size: .; d_call: .; j_call: TRBJ2-2; cdr3_length: 11; v_call: TRBV6-5; cdr3_aa: CASSRHGELFF; cdr3_nt: TGTGCCAGCAGTAGACACGGGGAGCTGTTTTTT
clone_size: .; d_call: TRBD2; j_call: TRBJ2-3; cdr3_length: 16; v_call: TRBV7-9; cdr3_aa: CASSRTGTSGADTQYF; cdr3_nt: TGTGCCAGCAGCAGGACCGGGACTAGTGGCGCAGATACGCAGTATTTT
clone_size: few; d_call: TRBD1; j_call: TRBJ2-1; cdr3_length: 14; v_call: TRBV6-2/TRBV6-3; cdr3_aa: CASSSPGGMNEQFF; cdr3_nt: TGTGCCAGCAGTTCCCCAGGGGGTATGAATGAGCAGTTCTTC
clone_size: many; d_call: TRBD1; j_call: TRBJ1-1; cdr3_length: 15; v_call: TRBV5-6; cdr3_aa: CASSGWTGMNTEAFF; cdr3_nt: TGTGCCAGCAGCGGATGGACAGGGATGAACACTGAAGCTTTCTTT
clone_size: few; d_call: .; j_call: TRBJ2-5; cdr3_length: 15; v_call: TRBV6-2/TRBV6-3; cdr3_aa: CASSPNTAYQETQYF; cdr3_nt: TGTGCCAGCAGTCCCAACACAGCGTACCAAGAGACCCAGTACTTC
clone_size: many; d_call: TRBD1; j_call: TRBJ2-1; cdr3_length: 15; v_call: TRBV6-1; cdr3_aa: CASSGTGRTYNEQFF; cdr3_nt: TGTGCCAGCAGTGGGACAGGGAGGACCTACAATGAGCAGTTCTTC
clone_size: few; d_call: .; j_call: TRBJ1-6; cdr3_length: 12; v_call: TRBV27; cdr3_aa: CASRVGLSPLHF; cdr3_nt: TGTGCCAGCAGGGTAGGGTTGTCACCCCTCCACTTT
clone_size: many; d_call: .; j_call: TRBJ1-2; cdr3_length: 14; v_call: TRBV12-3/TRBV12-4; cdr3_aa: CATGRPPEGYGYTF; cdr3_nt: TGTGCCACCGGACGCCCCCCGGAGGGCTATGGCTACACCTTC
clone_size: .; d_call: .; j_call: TRBJ2-4; cdr3_length: 15; v_call: TRBV3-1; cdr3_aa: CASSQEWGSKNIQYF; cdr3_nt: TGTGCCAGCAGCCAAGAGTGGGGAAGCAAAAACATTCAGTACTTC
clone_size: .; d_call: .; j_call: TRBJ2-1; cdr3_length: 15; v_call: TRBV7-2; cdr3_aa: CASSLVAAQWNEQFF; cdr3_nt: TGTGCCAGCAGCTTGGTAGCGGCCCAATGGAATGAGCAGTTCTTC
clone_size: .; d_call: .; j_call: TRBJ2-6; cdr3_length: 17; v_call: TRBV11-2; cdr3_aa: CASSSRSQESGANVLTF; cdr3_nt: TGTGCCAGCAGCTCCCGTTCGCAAGAATCTGGGGCCAACGTCCTGACTTTC
clone_size: many; d_call: TRBD1; j_call: TRBJ2-6; cdr3_length: 15; v_call: TRBV5-6; cdr3_aa: CASSYRGSGANVLTF; cdr3_nt: TGTGCCAGCAGCTACAGGGGCTCTGGGGCCAACGTCCTGACTTTC
clone_size: .; d_call: .; j_call: TRBJ2-1; cdr3_length: 15; v_call: TRBV11-1; cdr3_aa: CASTFGTLGGNEQFF; cdr3_nt: TGTGCCAGCACCTTCGGGACTTTGGGGGGAAATGAGCAGTTCTTC
clone_size: few; d_call: TRBD1; j_call: TRBJ1-4; cdr3_length: 14; v_call: TRBV5-1; cdr3_aa: CASKQGANNEKLFF; cdr3_nt: TGCGCCAGCAAACAGGGGGCCAATAATGAAAAACTGTTTTTT
clone_size: few; d_call: .; j_call: TRBJ2-5; cdr3_length: 15; v_call: TRBV27; cdr3_aa: CASSLFRGYQETQYF; cdr3_nt: TGTGCCAGCAGTTTATTCAGGGGTTACCAAGAGACCCAGTACTTC
clone_size: .; d_call: .; j_call: TRBJ2-6; cdr3_length: 19; v_call: TRBV12-3/TRBV12-4; cdr3_aa: CASTPGSSPFGSGANVLTF; cdr3_nt: TGTGCCAGCACCCCTGGTTCCAGCCCATTCGGCTCTGGGGCCAACGTCCTGACTTTC
clone_size: many; d_call: .; j_call: TRBJ2-2; cdr3_length: 12; v_call: TRBV5-1; cdr3_aa: CASRVNTGELFF; cdr3_nt: TGCGCCAGCAGAGTAAACACCGGGGAGCTGTTTTTT
clone_size: .; d_call: .; j_call: TRBJ2-6; cdr3_length: 15; v_call: TRBV14; cdr3_aa: CASSPFISGANVLTF; cdr3_nt: TGTGCCAGCAGCCCGTTCATCTCTGGGGCCAACGTCCTGACTTTC
clone_size: few; d_call: TRBD2; j_call: TRBJ2-6; cdr3_length: 17; v_call: TRBV3-1; cdr3_aa: CASSRTSGSSGANVLTF; cdr3_nt: TGTGCCAGCAGCCGGACTAGCGGTAGCTCTGGGGCCAACGTCCTGACTTTC
clone_size: .; d_call: .; j_call: TRBJ2-7; cdr3_length: 16; v_call: TRBV28; cdr3_aa: CASSLSPAVSSYEQYF; cdr3_nt: TGTGCCAGCAGTTTATCTCCAGCGGTAAGCTCCTACGAGCAGTACTTC
clone_size: many; d_call: TRBD1; j_call: TRBJ1-1; cdr3_length: 15; v_call: TRBV27; cdr3_aa: CASSSGTGVNTEAFF; cdr3_nt: TGTGCCAGCAGTTCAGGGACAGGAGTGAACACTGAAGCTTTCTTT
clone_size: many; d_call: .; j_call: TRBJ1-3; cdr3_length: 15; v_call: TRBV6-5; cdr3_aa: CASSYSAASGNTIYF; cdr3_nt: TGTGCCAGCAGTTACTCGGCAGCCTCTGGAAACACCATATATTTT
clone_size: few; d_call: .; j_call: TRBJ2-3; cdr3_length: 19; v_call: TRBV5-1; cdr3_aa: CASSIVVGGALDDTDTQYF; cdr3_nt: TGCGCCAGCAGTATCGTGGTAGGGGGGGCTCTGGACGACACAGATACGCAGTATTTT
clone_size: many; d_call: .; j_call: TRBJ2-1; cdr3_length: 19; v_call: TRBV5-1; cdr3_aa: CASSFAASGVEGTYNEQFF; cdr3_nt: TGCGCCAGCAGCTTTGCTGCATCGGGTGTAGAGGGAACCTACAATGAGCAGTTCTTC
clone_size: many; d_call: .; j_call: TRBJ1-1; cdr3_length: 15; v_call: TRBV12-3/TRBV12-4; cdr3_aa: CASSPLGEGGPEAFF; cdr3_nt: TGTGCCAGCAGTCCCCTCGGGGAGGGGGGACCTGAAGCTTTCTTT